Given below is one T cell receptor (beta chain) in context. Its antigen is as yet unknown. The source of the sample is a study of long-term antiretroviral therapy in people with HIV. Findings of the study overall: Specimens of blood were obtained during about 2003 to 2018, possibly under older ART regimens.

Sequencing used immunoSEQ v3.0 at survey level. Sequencing was performed with immunoSEQ multiplex PCR; in TCRdb, only in-frame clones are kept and a portion is missing. The repertoire holds about 28,000 clones, roughly 94% seen once, with around 3% in the top ten. There are 16 residues in the CDR3. Germline V gene data show CDR1 as SGHVS and CDR2 as FNYEAQ. V lost 0 bases and J lost 5; bases outside the gene matches: 6. The source of this sequence is a man aged 45 to 65 with HIV. The starting material was unsorted PBMCs, obtained 5.3 years after starting antiretroviral therapy. The genes are TRBV7-6 and TRBJ2-2; 7 nucleotides agree with TRBD1. The CDR3 here is CASSLAGPGGTGELFF. In nucleotides, the CDR3 is TGTGCCAGCAGCTTAGCCGGTCCAGGGGGTACCGGGGAGCTGTTTTTT.